The clone carrying this TCR beta chain was recorded only once. Assay: immunoSEQ multiplex PCR; the TCRdb copy retains only in-frame clones and omits some. This sample has roughly 350,000 clones, with approximately 86% found just once. This entry is derived from a study of Ad26.COV2.S vaccination and SARS-CoV-2 variants. Treatment indicated: roughly 19 received Ad26.COV2.S at low or high dose, single or two shots; 5 received placebo; per-sample allocation not given. Vaccine and placebo recipients were sampled on day 63 after the first injection. The material was peripheral blood, obtained in a trial of Ad26.COV2.S vaccine versus placebo. The TCR sequence derives from a person aged 18-65 years who received the Ad26.COV2.S COVID-19 vaccine or a placebo.

CDR3 residues: CASSLVRSLRNTGELFF. In DNA, the CDR3 is TGCGCCAGCAGCTTGGTCAGGTCGCTGCGGAACACCGGGGAGCTGTTTTTT. V and J are TRBV5-1 and TRBJ2-2; unclear D gene. Trimming removed 0 bases at V and 1 base at J, with 13 bases between. Germline CDR1 reads SGHRS; CDR2 reads YFSETQ. The CDR3 runs 17 residues.